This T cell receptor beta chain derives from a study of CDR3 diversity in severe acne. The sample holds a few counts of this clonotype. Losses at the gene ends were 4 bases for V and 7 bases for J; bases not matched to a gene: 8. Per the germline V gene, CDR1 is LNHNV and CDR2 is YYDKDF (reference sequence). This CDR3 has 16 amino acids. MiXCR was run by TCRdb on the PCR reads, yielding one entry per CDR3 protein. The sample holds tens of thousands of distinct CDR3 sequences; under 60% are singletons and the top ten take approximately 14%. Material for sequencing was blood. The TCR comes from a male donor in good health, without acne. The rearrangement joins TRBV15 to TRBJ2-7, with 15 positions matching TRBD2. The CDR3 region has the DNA TGTGCCACCAGCACCGGACTAGCGGGAGGGCCGGGGGAGCAGTACTTC. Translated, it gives CATSTGLAGGPGEQYF.